One sample yielded the 18 T cell receptor beta chains listed below, sequenced in a study of cytomegalovirus exposure and HLA in healthy donors. 60 Vbeta and 13 Jbeta primers were used in PCR. The table came from immunoSEQ multiplex PCR; TCRdb's copy has only in-frame clones and leaves some out. The data hold approximately 130,000 clones, with approximately 79% observed a single time. The sample was PBMCs. These TCRs come from a male donor in good health and CMV-seronegative.

The chain is built from TRBV5-4 and TRBJ1-2, with 8 bases identical to TRBD1. The germline gives CDR1 SGHNT, CDR2 YYREEE (reference sequence). With V trimmed by 0 bases and J by 3 bases, 1 base remained unmatched. The CDR3 consists of 14 residues. DNA of the CDR3: TGTGCCAGCAGCTTGGAACAGGGGGACTATGGCTACACCTTC. Amino acids: CASSLEQGDYGYTF.

This clone was detected a few times. The chain couples TRBV6-1 to TRBJ1-2, with D hard to call. Germline CDR1 is MNHNS and CDR2 is SASEGT. The CDR3 totals 11 residues. The germline V and J ends were trimmed by 6 bases and 7 bases, with 9 bases remaining between them. The DNA of the CDR3 is TGTGCCAGCAGGGAGGGCATTGGCTACACCTTC. Its translation is CASREGIGYTF.

This clone has a handful of counts. The rearrangement links TRBV21-1 to TRBJ1-2; TRBD1, the table's D call, lacks a check against the DNA. TRBV21-1 is recorded as a pseudogene. The CDR3 is 13 residues long. DNA for the CDR3: TGTGCCGGACAGGGGGATAAGATAAGTGGCTACACCTTC. This sequence encodes CAGQGDKISGYTF.

This sequence joins TRBV30 and TRBJ1-1; D remains ambiguous. V gave up 1 base and J gave up 9 bases, with 12 bases separating them. Looked up from germline, CDR1 is GTSNPN and CDR2 is SVGIG (reference sequence). There are 12 residues in the CDR3. In nucleotides, the CDR3 is TGTGCCTGGAGTGGCCCCCGTAGTAAAGCTTTCTTT. Translating it yields CAWSGPRSKAFF.

Notes on this clone: The junction does not match germline at one end; this may be a read error. The chain joins TRBV7-9 to TRBJ1-5; D remains unclear. The CDR3 spans 12 residues. CDR1 and CDR2 (germline): SEHNR, FQNEAQ (reference sequence). The DNA of the CDR3 is TGTTCCAGCAGCCTTGGCAATCAGCCCCAGCATTTT. Amino acids: CSSSLGNQPQHF.

The gene calls are TRBV7-9 and TRBJ2-5; 7 bases agree with TRBD2. Per germline, CDR1 SEHNR and CDR2 FQNEAQ (reference sequence). V dropped 2 bases and J dropped 5; count of bases not matched to a gene: 8. The CDR3 runs 15 residues. The CDR3 nucleotides read TGTGCCAGCAGCTTATCAGGACTAGTCCAGGAGACCCAGTACTTC. This gives the protein CASSLSGLVQETQYF.

V usage is TRBV7-9 and J usage is TRBJ2-1; TRBD2 matches at 10 bases. The CDR3 totals 18 residues. Germline trimming cut 1 base from V and 0 bases from J; bases unmatched to any gene: 6. Germline CDR1 SEHNR, CDR2 FQNEAQ (reference sequence). The CDR3 nucleotides are TGTGCCAGCAGCTTAGGGCTAGCGGGGGCAAGCTCCTACAATGAGCAGTTCTTC. It is translated as CASSLGLAGASSYNEQFF.

The genes are TRBV11-2 and TRBJ2-1; 7 bases map to TRBD2. CDR3 size: 17 residues. Per the germline V gene, CDR1 is SGHAT and CDR2 is FQNNGV. V lost 5 bases and J lost 7; bases outside the gene matches: 17. The CDR3 sequence: CASSPSWEAGPGNEQFF. CDR3 bases: TGTGCCAGCAGCCCCTCGTGGGAAGCGGGGCCAGGGAATGAGCAGTTCTTC.

The J gene is TRBJ2-5, the V gene TRBV5-1, with D possibly being TRBD1 (6 bases). Trimming cost V 4 bases and J 5 bases, with 12 bases left between them. Germline assignment: CDR1 SGHRS and CDR2 YFSETQ. This CDR3 has 13 residues. CDR3 bases: TGCGCCAGCAGCGAACAGGGATCTGAGACCCAGTACTTC. The encoded protein is CASSEQGSETQYF.

V gene TRBV18 combines with J gene TRBJ2-7; possibly TRBD2 for D (5 bases). The CDR3 covers 15 residues. V lost 2 bases, J lost 0 bases, and 11 bases lay in between. Germline lookup yields CDR1 KGHSH and CDR2 LQKENI. The CDR3 region is CASSPASWSSYEQYF. The CDR3 nucleotides are TGTGCCAGCTCACCAGCTAGCTGGAGCTCCTACGAGCAGTACTTC.

This clone was observed a handful of times. The chain recombines TRBV5-4 with TRBJ1-4, with 9 positions matching TRBD1. CDR3 length: 18 residues. Germline lookup yields CDR1 SGHNT and CDR2 YYREEE (reference sequence). V lost 2 bases and J lost 5; bases outside the gene matches: 13. The CDR3 DNA reads TGTGCCAGCAGCTTATGGATGGGACAGGGCGGAAGAAATGAAAAACTGTTTTTT. Its translation: CASSLWMGQGGRNEKLFF.

The rearrangement joins TRBV9 to TRBJ2-1; TRBD1 aligns across 10 bases. The V gene's germline CDR1 is SGDLS and CDR2 YYNGEE. J gave up 7 bases and V 4 bases, and 5 bases lay outside the gene matches. This CDR3 has 14 amino acids. This CDR3 is CASSSRDRGNEQFF. The CDR3, as DNA: TGTGCCAGCAGCTCCCGGGACAGGGGTAATGAGCAGTTCTTC.

The chain carries TRBV6-5 and TRBJ1-5; no definite D call. The germline V gene has CDR1 MNHEY and CDR2 SVGAGI. This CDR3 contains 14 residues. Between the trimmed V and J ends, which lost 4 bases and 3 bases, there was a span of 10 bases. The CDR3 DNA sequence: TGTGCCAGCAGTTCGCGGGAAATCAATCAGCCCCAGCATTTT. It codes for CASSSREINQPQHF.

The chain employs TRBV6-6 and TRBJ2-7, with 7 bases that match TRBD2. The CDR3 consists of 14 residues. V trimming: 7 bases; J trimming: 1 base; junction bases outside the gene matches: 7. Germline values: CDR1 MNHNY, CDR2 SVGAGI (reference sequence). This CDR3 reads CASIHWEGSYEQYF. The DNA for the CDR3 is TGTGCCAGCATCCATTGGGAGGGTTCCTACGAGCAGTACTTC.

CDR3 residues: CASKGDRAEAFF. The DNA for the CDR3 is TGTGCCAGCAAAGGGGATCGCGCTGAAGCTTTCTTT. The V gene is TRBV2, the J gene TRBJ1-1, with D possibly matching TRBD1 (5 bases). CDR1 is SNHLY, CDR2 FYNNEI, per germline. The ends were cut back, 7 bases at V and 6 bases at J, with 12 bases in the middle. CDR3 size: 12 residues.

In this sample, this clone turned up once. The chain employs TRBV6-1 and TRBJ1-4; TRBD1 matches at 7 bases. CDR3 length: 17 residues. V shed 4 bases, J shed 7 bases, and the junction held 15 bases outside the gene matches. Germline assignment: CDR1 MNHNS and CDR2 SASEGT. Here the CDR3 DNA reads TGTGCCAGCAGTGCGACAGGGTGGGGACGCGTTGGTGAAAAACTGTTTTTT. Its protein is CASSATGWGRVGEKLFF.

Only a few counts were recorded for this clone. The chain carries TRBV6-5 and TRBJ1-1, with 10 bases aligning to TRBD1. Germline trimming cut 2 bases from V and 6 bases from J; bases unmatched to any gene: 6. The CDR3 spans 15 residues. Germline lookup yields CDR1 MNHEY and CDR2 SVGAGI. The CDR3 bases are TGTGCCAGCAGTTACCGGGACAGGGGAGGGGCTGAAGCTTTCTTT. Protein: CASSYRDRGGAEAFF.

This clone was seen once. The V and J genes are TRBV11-3 and TRBJ2-7; 7 bases are shared with TRBD1. Germline lookup yields CDR1 SGHNT and CDR2 YENEEA. V was pared by 3 bases and J by 6 bases, with 8 bases of the junction left unmatched. The CDR3 has 14 amino acids. The CDR3 DNA is TGTGCCAGCAGCTTCTACAAGGGGGCAGGCGAGCAGTACTTC. Its protein is CASSFYKGAGEQYF.